This T cell receptor (beta chain) was retrieved from a study of Ad26.COV2.S vaccination and SARS-CoV-2 variants. Turning to the study itself: Ad26.COV2.S arm of COV1001 included the donor. Recipients of Ad26.COV2.S got it intramuscularly, once or twice 56 days apart. Broader study findings: Those who received the vaccine showed greater spike-specific TCR breadth than those given placebo.

Germline V gene lookup returns CDR1 SNHLY and CDR2 FYNNEI. With 7 bases removed from V and 8 bases from J, the gap between germline ends came to 14 bases. The CDR3 totals 13 residues. A note on this clone: Its specificity is unknown.

TCRdb keeps only in-frame clones here, not all; method: immunoSEQ multiplex PCR. Of roughly 400,000 clones listed, roughly 91% are singletons. The treatment here: some 19 received Ad26.COV2.S at low or high dose, single or two shots; several received placebo; per-sample allocation not given. Samples analyzed were those drawn on day 63 after the first vaccine or placebo injection. The receptor comes from a person between 18 and 65 years old who received the Ad26.COV2.S COVID-19 vaccine or a placebo. The specimen comprised peripheral blood, sampled in a trial of Ad26.COV2.S vaccine versus placebo. This rearrangement joins TRBV2 to TRBJ2-2, with no clear D. In DNA, the CDR3 is TGTGCCAGCAATCCTGAGGCCGGGGGGGAGCTGTTTTTT. It encodes CASNPEAGGELFF.